This T cell receptor (beta chain) was sequenced for a study of CD8+ T cells in alopecia areata. Extraction of RNA preceded its reverse transcription into cDNA, which served as the sequencing template. Assay: immunoSEQ multiplex PCR; the TCRdb copy retains only in-frame clones and omits some. The table lists approximately 160,000 clones, 60% to 75% of them singletons. The treatment here: oral pan-JAK inhibitor, 5-10 mg twice daily. The CDR3 loop spans 16 amino acids. The V end was cut by 4 bases, the J end by 0 bases, with 14 bases between. Germline CDR1 is SGHRS and CDR2 is YFSETQ. The rearrangement uses TRBV5-1 and TRBJ1-5; the D gene is possibly TRBD1 (6 bases). The clonotype was recovered from a human donor with alopecia areata. The specimen was CD4+ T cells sorted from blood, collected at week 24, from a patient treated with tofacitinib. The CDR3 DNA reads as TGCGCCAGCAGCCGGGGGCCACCCAATAGCAATCAGCCCCAGCATTTT. As protein: CASSRGPPNSNQPQHF.